The 5 T cell receptor beta chains below come from one sample, sequenced in a study of vaccination and CD4 T cells after COVID-19. No antigen is known for these receptors. Cultured CD4+ T-cell DNA underwent Oncomine TCR Beta short-read sequencing. TCRdb reprocessed the PCR reads with MiXCR, giving one entry per CDR3 protein. This table holds under 25,000 distinct CDR3 sequences, approximately 57% found once. As for treatment: roughly 10-day PBMC culture with coronavirus spike peptide pools or control peptides (ViraFEST assay). This specimen consisted of CD4+ T cells from blood, cultured in vitro, obtained after SARS-CoV-2 vaccination. The receptors shown here come from a human donor who received a COVID-19 vaccine.

This clonotype was detected a few times. This sequence joins TRBV24-1 and TRBJ2-3, with 9 nucleotides matching TRBD1. V dropped 3 bases and J dropped 0; count of bases not matched to a gene: 9. Germline V gene data show CDR1 as KGHDR and CDR2 as SFDVKD. This CDR3 has 18 residues. CDR3 sequence reads: CATSDRGQGMRSTDTQYF. DNA for the CDR3: TGTGCCACCAGTGATCGGGGACAGGGCATGAGGAGCACAGATACGCAGTATTTT.

The V call is TRBV4-1, the J call TRBJ2-5; a weak D match, TRBD2 (6 bases). CDR1 MGHRA and CDR2 YSYEKL come from the germline V gene. Between the trimmed V and J ends, which lost 2 bases and 5 bases, there was a span of 21 bases. CDR3 length: 17 amino acids. The CDR3 DNA is TGCGCCAGCAGCCAATGGTTCGGGGGAGCCCCAGAGGAGACCCAGTACTTC. It specifies CASSQWFGGAPEETQYF.

This clonotype was seen once. This chain joins TRBV20-1 and TRBJ2-3; D could derive from TRBD1 or TRBD2 (5 bases each). The germline V gene encodes CDR1 DFQATT and CDR2 SNEGSKA (reference sequence). The ends were cut back, 3 bases at V and 5 bases at J, with 15 bases in the middle. The CDR3 has 14 residues. This chain's CDR3 is CSASDSRGIDTQYF. In nucleotides, the CDR3 is TGCAGTGCTAGTGATAGCCGGGGCATAGATACGCAGTATTTT.

V gene TRBV6-4 combines with J gene TRBJ2-2; a possible D gene is TRBD1 (6 bases). The V end was cut by 6 bases, the J end by 7 bases, with 24 bases between. The CDR3 spans 17 residues. Germline V gives CDR1 MRHNA, CDR2 SNTAGT. CDR3 coding DNA: TGTGCCAGCAGCCCAATCTCTACAGGGAAAGTTTTCGGGGAGCTGTTTTTT. Translated, it gives CASSPISTGKVFGELFF.

V usage is TRBV6-1 and J usage is TRBJ2-3; TRBD2 matches 14 bases. The CDR3 runs to 17 residues. Trimming took 5 bases from V and 6 from J; bases not matched to a gene: 10. The germline CDR1 and CDR2 sequences are MNHNS and SASEGT. CDR3 loop: CASSTSLGLAGVDTQYF. CDR3 nucleotides: TGTGCCAGCAGTACCTCCCTGGGACTAGCGGGGGTGGATACGCAGTATTTT.